The 4 T cell receptor beta chains listed next were all sequenced from one sample in a study of technical replicates of blood from a handful of donors. Using immunoSEQ multiplex PCR, the repertoire was profiled, and TCRdb retains in-frame clones only, with some absent. Here the sample spans approximately 70,000 clones, approximately 89% being singletons. Material: PBMCs. These receptors all come from a human donor in good health. Some clones in this sample may be carry-over from other donors' samples.

The chain is built from TRBV27 and TRBJ1-5; maybe TRBD1 (5 bases). V lost 9 bases, J lost 5 bases, and 17 bases lay in between. Germline V gives CDR1 MNHEY, CDR2 SMNVEV (reference sequence). CDR3 length: 14 residues. The CDR3 loop reads CARSGWGRDQPQHF. The CDR3 nucleotides are TGTGCCAGAAGCGGGTGGGGGAGGGATCAGCCCCAGCATTTT.

This chain uses TRBV9 with TRBJ1-6; D gene unclear. This CDR3 contains 13 residues. V lost 4 bases and J lost 7, with 9 bases in between. The germline CDR1 and CDR2 sequences are SGDLS and YYNGEE. CDR3 bases: TGTGCCAGCAGCCAACGTGAGAATTCACCCCTCCACTTT. Amino acids: CASSQRENSPLHF.

The rearrangement joins TRBV18 to TRBJ1-1; 7 nucleotides match TRBD1. Germline values: CDR1 KGHSH, CDR2 LQKENI. J gave up 2 bases and V 5 bases, and 2 bases lay outside the gene matches. The CDR3 contains 13 residues. CDR3 DNA sequence: TGTGCCAGCTCAAGGGGGCTAAACACTGAAGCTTTCTTT. As protein: CASSRGLNTEAFF.

The chain uses TRBV5-1 and TRBJ2-5; possibly TRBD1 for D (5 bases). The V and J ends lost 0 bases and 5 bases respectively, with 11 bases between them. Germline CDR1 is SGHRS and CDR2 is YFSETQ. The CDR3 runs to 14 residues. The CDR3 DNA reads as TGCGCCAGCAGCTTGGGGGGCGGTCCGGAGACCCAGTACTTC. It codes for CASSLGGGPETQYF.